Following are 4 T cell receptor beta chains from one sample sequenced in a study of T cell responses to AZD1222 COVID-19 vaccine. The table came from immunoSEQ multiplex PCR; TCRdb's copy has only in-frame clones and leaves some out. The table shows 150,000 to 200,000 clones, with about nine tenths occurring only once. Material: peripheral blood, obtained on day 0 of AZD1222 vaccination. The receptors originated from an adult in good health.

This chain links TRBV10-3 with TRBJ2-3; D possibly corresponds to TRBD2 (5 bases). The CDR3 extends over 16 amino acids. Trimming pared 2 bases from V and 1 base from J, leaving 13 bases between. Germline-derived CDR1 and CDR2 are ENHRY and SYGVKD. CDR3 DNA: TGTGCCATCAGTGAGAGGAACAGCGGACGCACAGATACGCAGTATTTT. Translated: CAISERNSGRTDTQYF.

The chain recombines TRBV7-2 with TRBJ2-2; tentative D call: TRBD1 (5 bases). The V end lost 5 bases, the J end lost 2 bases, and 12 bases lay between the germline ends. This CDR3 spans 15 amino acids. Per the germline V gene, CDR1 is SGHTA and CDR2 is FQGNSA. In nucleotides, the CDR3 is TGTGCCAGCAGCCTCAATACAGGAAACACCGGGGAGCTGTTTTTT. This gives the protein CASSLNTGNTGELFF.

The chain is built from TRBV20-1 and TRBJ1-1; D remains unclear. CDR1 is DFQATT, CDR2 SNEGSKA, per germline (reference sequence). V was shortened by 2 bases and J by 8 bases, with 9 bases between the two germline ends. The length of the CDR3 is 11 residues. The CDR3 loop is CSARNGIEAFF. The DNA for the CDR3 is TGCAGTGCTAGAAATGGAATAGAAGCTTTCTTT.

This clone was detected only a few times. The chain links TRBV5-1 to TRBJ2-5; a weak D match, TRBD2 (5 bases). Trimming shortened V by 0 bases and J by 6 bases, and 12 bases separated the two germline ends. CDR1 is SGHRS, CDR2 YFSETQ, per germline. The CDR3 contains 14 residues. The CDR3 sequence: CASSLAEAAQTQYF. CDR3 sequence (DNA): TGCGCCAGCAGCTTGGCAGAAGCGGCCCAGACCCAGTACTTC.